This is a list of T cell receptor beta chains from one sample in a study of shared clonotypes between healthy human individuals. Only in-frame clones appear in the TCRdb table, and some are missing; sequencing was by immunoSEQ multiplex PCR. This sample yields around 560,000 clones, of which 90% to 95% are seen a single time; over 0.095% belongs to the top ten. Material for sequencing was naive CD8+ T cells sorted from blood. All receptors come from a woman aged 30 to 39 in good health. The CDR3 runs from the conserved cysteine through the conserved F or W. The D gene is left open where the match is weak. Clone sizes are given selectively: once, few, many, or a class where the clone is expanded.

clone size: .
V gene: TRBV11-2
D gene: .
J gene: TRBJ1-2
CDR3 DNA: TGTGCCAGCAGCTTAGATGGGGGCTTCTTCTACACCTTC
CDR3 protein: CASSLDGGFFYTF

clone size: once
V gene: TRBV4-2
D gene: TRBD1
J gene: TRBJ2-1
CDR3 DNA: TGTGCCAGCAGCCAGGGACAGGGGGCAGGAAACAATGAGCAGTTCTTC
CDR3 protein: CASSQGQGAGNNEQFF

clone size: .
V gene: TRBV27
D gene: .
J gene: TRBJ2-7
CDR3 DNA: TGTGCCAGCAGTCTGACAGGACAGAACTACGAGCAGTACTTC
CDR3 protein: CASSLTGQNYEQYF

clone size: .
V gene: TRBV6-1
D gene: .
J gene: TRBJ2-7
CDR3 DNA: TGTGCCAGCAGCCAACTAGAGGCGGCCTACGAGCAGTACTTC
CDR3 protein: CASSQLEAAYEQYF

clone size: .
V gene: TRBV30
D gene: .
J gene: TRBJ2-7
CDR3 DNA: TGTGCCTGGGAACGACAGATAGGCTCCTACGAGCAGTACTTC
CDR3 protein: CAWERQIGSYEQYF

clone size: .
V gene: TRBV11-2
D gene: .
J gene: TRBJ2-7
CDR3 DNA: TGTGCCAGCAGCTTCCACACCTACGAGCAGTACTTC
CDR3 protein: CASSFHTYEQYF

clone size: once
V gene: TRBV2
D gene: .
J gene: TRBJ1-2
CDR3 DNA: TGTGCCAGTACCGGGTCGGGCTATGGCTACACCTTC
CDR3 protein: CASTGSGYGYTF

clone size: .
V gene: TRBV9
D gene: TRBD2
J gene: TRBJ2-2
CDR3 DNA: TGTGCCAGCAGCGCGGATCCTAGCGGGAGGATTGGGGAGCTGTTTTTT
CDR3 protein: CASSADPSGRIGELFF

clone size: .
V gene: TRBV5-4
D gene: .
J gene: TRBJ2-7
CDR3 DNA: TGTGCCAGCAGCTTATTTAGGGGTTACGAGCAGTACTTC
CDR3 protein: CASSLFRGYEQYF

clone size: once
V gene: TRBV4-1
D gene: TRBD2
J gene: TRBJ2-1
CDR3 DNA: TGCGCCAGCAGCCAACAAAGGGGGACTAGAAACAATGAGCAGTTCTTC
CDR3 protein: CASSQQRGTRNNEQFF

clone size: .
V gene: TRBV5-6
D gene: TRBD1
J gene: TRBJ2-7
CDR3 DNA: TGTGCCAGCAGCTCCGGGACAGGGGAAGACTACGAGCAGTACTTC
CDR3 protein: CASSSGTGEDYEQYF

clone size: once
V gene: TRBV5-4
D gene: .
J gene: TRBJ2-7
CDR3 DNA: TGTGCCAGCAGCTTGGGGGGTGACTACGAGCAGTACTTC
CDR3 protein: CASSLGGDYEQYF

clone size: .
V gene: TRBV6-5
D gene: TRBD1
J gene: TRBJ2-7
CDR3 DNA: TGTGCCAGCAGTTACGGACAGGGTGGGTCCTACGAGCAGTACTTC
CDR3 protein: CASSYGQGGSYEQYF

clone size: .
V gene: TRBV27
D gene: TRBD2
J gene: TRBJ2-5
CDR3 DNA: TGTGCCAGCAGTTTATCGTGGGGGGGACTAGCGGGAGAGACCCAGTACTTC
CDR3 protein: CASSLSWGGLAGETQYF

clone size: .
V gene: TRBV25-1
D gene: .
J gene: TRBJ2-7
CDR3 DNA: TGTGCCAGCAGTGACTTAGGGACCTCCTACGAGCAGTACTTC
CDR3 protein: CASSDLGTSYEQYF

clone size: .
V gene: TRBV7-2
D gene: .
J gene: TRBJ2-7
CDR3 DNA: TGTGCCAGCAGCTTAGGGACGGCTACCTACGAGCAGTACTTC
CDR3 protein: CASSLGTATYEQYF

clone size: .
V gene: TRBV11-2
D gene: .
J gene: TRBJ1-2
CDR3 DNA: TGTGCCAGCAGCTTATTACTGAGCGGCTATGGCTACACCTTC
CDR3 protein: CASSLLLSGYGYTF

clone size: once
V gene: TRBV7-6
D gene: TRBD2
J gene: TRBJ2-5
CDR3 DNA: TGTGCCAGCAGCTTAGTTCCGGGAGGGGTGGAGACCCAGTACTTC
CDR3 protein: CASSLVPGGVETQYF

clone size: .
V gene: TRBV19
D gene: TRBD2
J gene: TRBJ2-5
CDR3 DNA: TGTGCCAGTAGTATCCTGCCGGGACTAGCATCAGAGACCCAGTACTTC
CDR3 protein: CASSILPGLASETQYF

clone size: .
V gene: TRBV15
D gene: .
J gene: TRBJ1-1
CDR3 DNA: TGTGCCACCAGCAGAGATAGGGGCACTGAAGCTTTCTTT
CDR3 protein: CATSRDRGTEAFF

clone size: .
V gene: TRBV15
D gene: .
J gene: TRBJ2-5
CDR3 DNA: TGTGCCACCAGCAGAGATTTGTCGCGGGAACGAAAGACCCAGTACTTC
CDR3 protein: CATSRDLSRERKTQYF

clone size: few
V gene: TRBV19
D gene: .
J gene: TRBJ2-7
CDR3 DNA: TGTGCCAGTAGCCCCGGGGGAACCTACGAGCAGTACTTC
CDR3 protein: CASSPGGTYEQYF

clone size: .
V gene: TRBV29-1
D gene: TRBD2
J gene: TRBJ2-7
CDR3 DNA: TGCAGCGTTGAAGGAGCGGGAGGTTCCTACGAGCAGTACTTC
CDR3 protein: CSVEGAGGSYEQYF

clone size: .
V gene: TRBV29-1
D gene: TRBD2
J gene: TRBJ2-7
CDR3 DNA: TGCAGCGTTGGACCGGCGGGAGGCTTCTACGAGCAGTACTTC
CDR3 protein: CSVGPAGGFYEQYF

clone size: .
V gene: TRBV27
D gene: .
J gene: TRBJ1-2
CDR3 DNA: TGTGCCACCGCGGGGGGGGCTAACTATGGCTACACCTTC
CDR3 protein: CATAGGANYGYTF

clone size: .
V gene: TRBV6-1
D gene: .
J gene: TRBJ2-1
CDR3 DNA: TGTGCCAGCCGGGCACCACATGAGCAGTTCTTC
CDR3 protein: CASRAPHEQFF

clone size: .
V gene: TRBV10-2
D gene: .
J gene: TRBJ2-3
CDR3 DNA: TGCGCCAGCAGAGGGATTGGTGATACGCAGTATTTT
CDR3 protein: CASRGIGDTQYF

clone size: .
V gene: TRBV10-2
D gene: .
J gene: TRBJ1-2
CDR3 DNA: TGCGCCAGTGCTGATCTCCCACTTGTCGGCTACACCTTC
CDR3 protein: CASADLPLVGYTF

clone size: .
V gene: TRBV28
D gene: TRBD2
J gene: TRBJ2-5
CDR3 DNA: TGTGCCAGCAGTTTGTGGGAGCGGGAGCAGTACTTC
CDR3 protein: CASSLWEREQYF

clone size: .
V gene: TRBV15
D gene: .
J gene: TRBJ2-3
CDR3 DNA: TGTGCCACCAGCAGTGGGCGGGGAAGCACAGATACGCAGTATTTT
CDR3 protein: CATSSGRGSTDTQYF

clone size: .
V gene: TRBV10-1
D gene: .
J gene: TRBJ2-7
CDR3 DNA: TGCGCCAGCAGCAGAGGATTGGCGACGCCTTACGAGCAGTACTTC
CDR3 protein: CASSRGLATPYEQYF

clone size: .
V gene: TRBV7-8
D gene: TRBD1
J gene: TRBJ1-4
CDR3 DNA: TGTGCCAGCAGCTTTAATCAGGGGGCTAATGAAAAACTGTTTTTT
CDR3 protein: CASSFNQGANEKLFF

clone size: .
V gene: TRBV6-5
D gene: .
J gene: TRBJ2-2
CDR3 DNA: TGTGCCAGCAGTTACGCCCCCCCAGGGGTTACCGGGGAGCTGTTTTTT
CDR3 protein: CASSYAPPGVTGELFF

clone size: .
V gene: TRBV19
D gene: TRBD2
J gene: TRBJ2-7
CDR3 DNA: TGTGCCAGTAGTATTACTAGCGGATCCTACGAGCAGTACTTC
CDR3 protein: CASSITSGSYEQYF

clone size: .
V gene: TRBV7-8
D gene: .
J gene: TRBJ1-1
CDR3 DNA: TGTGCCAGCAGCACGTCGATGAACACTGAAGCTTTCTTT
CDR3 protein: CASSTSMNTEAFF